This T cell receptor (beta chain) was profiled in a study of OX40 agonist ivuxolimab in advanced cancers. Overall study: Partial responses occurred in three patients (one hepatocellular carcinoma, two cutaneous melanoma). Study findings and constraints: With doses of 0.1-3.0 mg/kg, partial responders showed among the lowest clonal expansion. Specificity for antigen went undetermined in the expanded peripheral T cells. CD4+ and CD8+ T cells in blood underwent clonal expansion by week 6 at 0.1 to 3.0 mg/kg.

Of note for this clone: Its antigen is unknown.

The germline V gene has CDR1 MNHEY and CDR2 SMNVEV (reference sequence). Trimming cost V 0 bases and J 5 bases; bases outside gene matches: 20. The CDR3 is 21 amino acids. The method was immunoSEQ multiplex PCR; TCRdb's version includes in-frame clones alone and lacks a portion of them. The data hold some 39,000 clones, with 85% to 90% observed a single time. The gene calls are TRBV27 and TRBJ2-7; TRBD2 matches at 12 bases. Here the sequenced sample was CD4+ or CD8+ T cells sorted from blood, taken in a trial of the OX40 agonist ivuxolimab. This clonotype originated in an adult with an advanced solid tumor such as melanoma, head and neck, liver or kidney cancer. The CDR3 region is CASSLSGGRLAGEKGGNEQYF. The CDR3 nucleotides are TGTGCCAGCAGTTTATCGGGGGGTCGACTAGCGGGAGAAAAAGGTGGGAACGAGCAGTACTTC.